This T cell receptor beta chain derives from a study of CD8+ T cells in alopecia areata. TCR sequencing used cDNA made by reverse transcription of extracted RNA. Libraries were prepared by immunoSEQ multiplex PCR; TCRdb keeps only in-frame clonotypes and omits some of them. The sample yields around 290,000 clones, without any singletons. Whole-study findings and limits: Compared with normal scalp, lesional scalp had higher clonality and more expanded CD8+ clones.

Many counts were recorded for this clone. Its antigen remains unknown. Gene names and germline refer to mouse. With the read ending 4 residues before the CDR3 end, the germline J gene is used to fill in that end. Other nucleotide sequences in the sample specify the same CDR3. Researchers sorted pooled cutaneous lymph node cells on the basis of CD4, CD8alpha, NKG2D, NKG2ACE and other markers. CDR1 is FNHDT and CDR2 is SITEND in the germline V gene (reference sequence). The ends lost 1 base at V and 3 bases at J; junction bases unmatched: 1. The CDR3 runs 13 residues. V is TRBV19 and J is TRBJ2-7; 7 bases match TRBD1. Source material: CD4+ T cells sorted from a lymph node. This TCR was recovered from a C3H/HeJ mouse with alopecia areata. The strain bears MHC haplotype H2-k. Incomplete CDR3 DNA: TGTGCCAGCAGTATACGGGACAGCTAT. It specifies CASSIRDSY. The entire CDR3 protein reads CASSIRDSYEQYF.